This passage covers 15 T cell receptor beta chains from one sample sequenced in a study of regulatory and conventional T cells in RAG deficiency. Sequencing was performed with immunoSEQ multiplex PCR; in TCRdb, only in-frame clones are kept and a portion is missing. The sample consists of 8,000 to 10,000 clones, about 89% of them appearing once. Regulatory T cells were sorted from blood as CD4+ CD25-high CD127-low cells. These data were also reused for a study on regulatory T cells. Turning to that study: Amplification used 52 TRBV primers and 13 TRBJ primers.

The sample taken for sequencing was Tregs sorted from blood. Every receptor here comes from a human donor in good health.

The chain couples TRBV14 to TRBJ2-1, with D possibly TRBD2 on 5 matching bases. Trimming pared 6 bases from V and 8 bases from J, leaving 20 bases between. Per germline, CDR1 SGHDN and CDR2 FVKESK. The CDR3 extends over 15 amino acids. This CDR3 is CASSKAAKRVDEQFF. DNA of the CDR3: TGTGCCAGCAGTAAAGCGGCCAAAAGGGTCGATGAGCAGTTCTTC.

The chain joins TRBV5-1 to TRBJ2-7; 8 nucleotides align to TRBD2. Unmatched junction bases numbered 10, after V lost 6 bases and J lost 2 bases. Germline assignment: CDR1 SGHRS and CDR2 YFSETQ. CDR3 length: 15 amino acids. CDR3 amino acids: CASKLTSAAAYEQYF. In DNA, the CDR3 is TGCGCCAGCAAACTGACTAGCGCGGCCGCCTACGAGCAGTACTTC.

The chain is built from TRBV11-2 and TRBJ2-1; 12 bases fit TRBD2. This CDR3 spans 16 amino acids. J lost 9 bases, V lost 5 bases, and 11 bases had no gene match. Germline CDR1 is SGHAT and CDR2 is FQNNGV. The CDR3 region is CASSPRGLAGMGEQFF. The CDR3 DNA reads as TGTGCCAGCAGCCCACGAGGACTAGCGGGAATGGGTGAGCAGTTCTTC.

The chain combines TRBV6-6 with TRBJ1-6, with D uncertain. Per germline, CDR1 MNHNY and CDR2 SVGAGI (reference sequence). V dropped 2 bases and J dropped 4 bases, with 9 bases sitting between them. The CDR3 spans 15 residues. This CDR3 is CASSYGNSYNSPLHF. CDR3 DNA sequence: TGTGCCAGCAGTTACGGGAATTCTTATAATTCACCCCTCCACTTT.

The V gene is TRBV6-1, the J gene TRBJ1-3; D remains unclear. CDR1 MNHNS and CDR2 SASEGT come from the germline V gene. V lost 5 bases and J 8 bases, leaving 16 bases between the germline ends. The CDR3 is 14 amino acids. The CDR3 nucleotides read TGTGCCAGCAGTAATGCCAATTCCGGGGACACCATATATTTT. It yields the protein CASSNANSGDTIYF.

The V and J genes are TRBV30 and TRBJ1-2; maybe TRBD1 (5 bases). This CDR3 contains 15 residues. V lost 3 bases and J 8 bases, leaving 22 bases between the germline ends. In germline, CDR1 is GTSNPN, CDR2 SVGIG (reference sequence). CDR3 sequence (DNA): TGTGCCTGGAGGACCGCTAGCAGGGTAATAAGAGGCTACACCTTC. Translation gives CAWRTASRVIRGYTF.

The rearrangement joins TRBV5-1 to TRBJ1-2; 8 nucleotides line up with TRBD1. This CDR3 contains 17 residues. The V gene's germline CDR1 is SGHRS and CDR2 YFSETQ. After removal of 0 bases from V and 4 bases from J, the junction contained 11 bases not matched to a gene. The CDR3 is CASSLAIGQGAGYGYTF. CDR3 nucleotides: TGCGCCAGCAGCTTGGCTATCGGGCAGGGGGCCGGCTATGGCTACACCTTC.

The rearrangement links TRBV6-1 to TRBJ1-3, with D possibly TRBD1 on 5 matching bases. The germline gives CDR1 MNHNS, CDR2 SASEGT. Between the trimmed V and J ends, which lost 1 base and 3 bases, there was a span of 13 bases. The CDR3 sequence is 16 residues long. The CDR3 sequence is CASSEGAGPHGNTIYF. CDR3 in DNA: TGTGCCAGCAGTGAAGGGGCAGGGCCGCATGGAAACACCATATATTTT.

The chain joins TRBV28 to TRBJ1-2; 9 bases are a match to TRBD1. CDR1 is MDHEN, CDR2 SYDVKM, per germline. V shed 3 bases and J 4 bases; nucleotides not matched to a gene: 9. This CDR3 region has 16 residues. CDR3 sequence: CASSLDGTGIGYGYTF. In DNA form, the CDR3 reads TGTGCCAGCAGTTTGGACGGGACAGGGATAGGCTATGGCTACACCTTC.

This clone turned up a few times. This rearrangement joins TRBV19 to TRBJ2-7; D is perhaps TRBD1 (6 bases). Trimming took 4 bases from V and 2 from J, leaving 9 bases between them. Germline CDR1 and CDR2: LNHDA and SQIVND (reference sequence). The CDR3 contains 13 residues. DNA for the CDR3: TGTGCCAGTAGTAAACAGGGTACCTACGAGCAGTACTTC. It encodes CASSKQGTYEQYF.

The chain joins TRBV4-2 to TRBJ2-4, with 8 bases that match TRBD1. Germline-derived CDR1 and CDR2 are LGHNA and YNFKEQ. The CDR3 runs to 17 residues. J gave up 3 bases and V 3 bases, and 10 bases lay outside the gene matches. CDR3 protein: CASSQSLLDRVKNIQYF. CDR3 in DNA: TGTGCCAGCAGCCAGAGCCTCCTGGACAGGGTCAAAAACATTCAGTACTTC.

The V call is TRBV15, the J call TRBJ2-4; perhaps D is TRBD1 or TRBD2 (5 bases each). From germline, CDR1 is LNHNV and CDR2 YYDKDF (reference sequence). The CDR3 consists of 14 residues. Between the trimmed V and J ends, which lost 4 bases and 3 bases, there was a span of 10 bases. The CDR3 sequence is CATSISGRKNIQYF. CDR3 nucleotide sequence: TGTGCCACCAGCATATCGGGACGCAAAAACATTCAGTACTTC.

The chain is built from TRBV12-5 and TRBJ1-4; TRBD1 matches at 9 bases. The germline CDR1 and CDR2 sequences are LGHNT and FRNRAP. The CDR3 loop spans 16 amino acids. V dropped 1 base and J dropped 8; count of bases not matched to a gene: 8. The CDR3: CASGLDGTGTVEKLFF. Written as DNA, the CDR3 is TGTGCTAGTGGTTTGGACGGGACAGGGACTGTGGAAAAACTGTTTTTT.

The J gene is TRBJ2-7, the V gene TRBV28, with 7 bases aligning to TRBD1. Trimming took 6 bases from V and 0 from J; bases not matched to a gene: 14. The CDR3 totals 17 residues. Per germline, CDR1 MDHEN and CDR2 SYDVKM. CDR3 residues: CASRSQTDRAFSYEQYF. The CDR3 DNA reads TGTGCCAGCAGATCCCAAACCGACAGGGCCTTCTCCTACGAGCAGTACTTC.

The chain combines TRBV10-2 with TRBJ2-5; 14 nucleotides agree with TRBD2. In germline, CDR1 is WSHSY, CDR2 SAAADI. The CDR3 consists of 17 residues. V lost 6 bases and J lost 1; bases outside the gene matches: 7. The CDR3 DNA reads TGCGCCAGCAGGGGACTAGCGGGGGTGAATGGCCAAGAGACCCAGTACTTC. Its translation: CASRGLAGVNGQETQYF.